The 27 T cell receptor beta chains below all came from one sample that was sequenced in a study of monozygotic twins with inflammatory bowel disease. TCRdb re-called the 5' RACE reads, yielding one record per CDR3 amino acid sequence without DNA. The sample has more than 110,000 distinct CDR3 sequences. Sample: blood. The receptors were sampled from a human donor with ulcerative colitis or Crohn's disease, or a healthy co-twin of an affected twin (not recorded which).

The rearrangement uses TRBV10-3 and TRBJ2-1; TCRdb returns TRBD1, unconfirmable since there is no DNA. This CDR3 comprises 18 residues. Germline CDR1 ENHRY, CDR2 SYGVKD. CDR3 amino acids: CAISESLQGVGSYNEQFF.

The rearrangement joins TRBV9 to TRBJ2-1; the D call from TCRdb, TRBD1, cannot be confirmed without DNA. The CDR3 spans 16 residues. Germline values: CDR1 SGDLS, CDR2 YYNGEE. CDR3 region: CASSVAQGASYNEQFF.

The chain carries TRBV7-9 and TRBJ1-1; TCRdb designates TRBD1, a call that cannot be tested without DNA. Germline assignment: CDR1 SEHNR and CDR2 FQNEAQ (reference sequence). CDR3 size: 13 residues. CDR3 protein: CASSLVWGLGAFF.

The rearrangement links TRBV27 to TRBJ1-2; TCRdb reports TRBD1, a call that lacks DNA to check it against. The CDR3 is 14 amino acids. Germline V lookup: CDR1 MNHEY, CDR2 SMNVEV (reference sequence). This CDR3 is CASSFDRANYGYTF.

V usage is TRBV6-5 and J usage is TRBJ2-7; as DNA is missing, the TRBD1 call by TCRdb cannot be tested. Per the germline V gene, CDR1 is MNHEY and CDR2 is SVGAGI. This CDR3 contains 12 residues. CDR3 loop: CASRDRGREQYF.

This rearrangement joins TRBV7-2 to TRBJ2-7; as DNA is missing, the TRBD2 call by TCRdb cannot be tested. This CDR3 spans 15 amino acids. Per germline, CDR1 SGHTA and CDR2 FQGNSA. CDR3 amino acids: CASSSQAETVYEQYF.

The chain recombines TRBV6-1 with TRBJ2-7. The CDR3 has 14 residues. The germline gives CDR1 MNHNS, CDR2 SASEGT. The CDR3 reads CATSGSFTSYEQYF.

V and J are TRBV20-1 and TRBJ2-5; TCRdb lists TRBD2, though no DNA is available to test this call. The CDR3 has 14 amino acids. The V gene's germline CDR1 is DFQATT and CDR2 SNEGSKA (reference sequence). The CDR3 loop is CSARDPTRLETQYF.

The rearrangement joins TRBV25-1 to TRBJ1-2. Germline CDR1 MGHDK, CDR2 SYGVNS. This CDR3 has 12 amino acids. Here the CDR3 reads CASSDSIYGYTF.

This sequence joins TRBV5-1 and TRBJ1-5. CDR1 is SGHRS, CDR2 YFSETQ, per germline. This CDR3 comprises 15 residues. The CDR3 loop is CASSLAGYSNQPQHF.

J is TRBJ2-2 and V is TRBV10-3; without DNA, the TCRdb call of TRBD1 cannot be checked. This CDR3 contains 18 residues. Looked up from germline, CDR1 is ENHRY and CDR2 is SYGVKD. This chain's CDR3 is CAISARGKDRGSTGELFF.

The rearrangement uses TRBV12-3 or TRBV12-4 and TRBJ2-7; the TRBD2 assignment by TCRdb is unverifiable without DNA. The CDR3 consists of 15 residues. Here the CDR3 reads CASSPLGGAAYEQYF.

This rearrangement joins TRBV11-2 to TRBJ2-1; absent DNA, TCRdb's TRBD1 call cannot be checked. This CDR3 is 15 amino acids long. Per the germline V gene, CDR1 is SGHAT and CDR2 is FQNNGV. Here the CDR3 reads CASSPGGRTYNEQFF.

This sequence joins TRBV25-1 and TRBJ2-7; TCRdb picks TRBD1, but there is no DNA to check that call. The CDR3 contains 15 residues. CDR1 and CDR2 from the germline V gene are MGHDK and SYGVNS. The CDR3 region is CASSDGQGRSYEQYF.

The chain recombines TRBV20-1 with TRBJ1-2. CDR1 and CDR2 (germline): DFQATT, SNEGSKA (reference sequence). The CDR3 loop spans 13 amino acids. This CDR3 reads CSAVPGANYGYTF.

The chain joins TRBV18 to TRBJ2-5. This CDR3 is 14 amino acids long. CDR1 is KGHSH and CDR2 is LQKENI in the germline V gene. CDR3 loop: CASFLSERRETQYF.

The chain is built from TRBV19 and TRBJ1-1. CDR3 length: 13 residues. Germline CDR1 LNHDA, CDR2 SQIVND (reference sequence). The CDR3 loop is CASSMDRFTEAFF.

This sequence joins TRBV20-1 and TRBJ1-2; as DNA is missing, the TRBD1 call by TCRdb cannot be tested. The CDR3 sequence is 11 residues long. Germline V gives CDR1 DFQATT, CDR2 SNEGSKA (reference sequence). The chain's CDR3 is CTPGVNYGYTF.

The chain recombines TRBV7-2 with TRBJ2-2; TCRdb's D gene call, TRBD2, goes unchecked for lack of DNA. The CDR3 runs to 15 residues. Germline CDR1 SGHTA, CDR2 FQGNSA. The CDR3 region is CASSPRGSNTGELFF.

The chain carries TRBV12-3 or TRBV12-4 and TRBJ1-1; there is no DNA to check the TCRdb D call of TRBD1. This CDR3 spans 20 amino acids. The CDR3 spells CASSSTLSTGGLLIGTEAFF.

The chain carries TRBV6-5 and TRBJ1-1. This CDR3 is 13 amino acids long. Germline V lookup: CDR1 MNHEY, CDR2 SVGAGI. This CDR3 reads CASSYSRDTEAFF.

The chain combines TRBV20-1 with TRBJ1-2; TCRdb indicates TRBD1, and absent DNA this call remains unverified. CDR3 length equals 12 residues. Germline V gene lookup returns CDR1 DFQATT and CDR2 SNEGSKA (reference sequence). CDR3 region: CSATPRAYGYTF.

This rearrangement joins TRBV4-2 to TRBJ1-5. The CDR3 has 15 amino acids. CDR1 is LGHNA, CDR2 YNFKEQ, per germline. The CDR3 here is CASSQSSSSNQPQHF.

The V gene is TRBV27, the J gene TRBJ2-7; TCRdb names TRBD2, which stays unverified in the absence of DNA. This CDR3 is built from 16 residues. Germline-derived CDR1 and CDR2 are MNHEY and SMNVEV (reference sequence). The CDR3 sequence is CASSLQASGSSYEQYF.

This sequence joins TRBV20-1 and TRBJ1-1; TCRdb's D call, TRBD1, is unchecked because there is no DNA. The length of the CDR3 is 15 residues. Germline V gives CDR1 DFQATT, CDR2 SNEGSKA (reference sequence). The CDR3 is CSARDVRQRNTEAFF.

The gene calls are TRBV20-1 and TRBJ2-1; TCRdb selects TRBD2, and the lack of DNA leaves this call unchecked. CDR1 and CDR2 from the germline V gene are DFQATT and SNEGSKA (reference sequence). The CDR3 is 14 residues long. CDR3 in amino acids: CSARHLAVYNEQFF.

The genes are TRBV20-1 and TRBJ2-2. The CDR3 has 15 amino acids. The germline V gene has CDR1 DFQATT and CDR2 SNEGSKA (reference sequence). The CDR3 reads CSARDGQSNTGELFF.